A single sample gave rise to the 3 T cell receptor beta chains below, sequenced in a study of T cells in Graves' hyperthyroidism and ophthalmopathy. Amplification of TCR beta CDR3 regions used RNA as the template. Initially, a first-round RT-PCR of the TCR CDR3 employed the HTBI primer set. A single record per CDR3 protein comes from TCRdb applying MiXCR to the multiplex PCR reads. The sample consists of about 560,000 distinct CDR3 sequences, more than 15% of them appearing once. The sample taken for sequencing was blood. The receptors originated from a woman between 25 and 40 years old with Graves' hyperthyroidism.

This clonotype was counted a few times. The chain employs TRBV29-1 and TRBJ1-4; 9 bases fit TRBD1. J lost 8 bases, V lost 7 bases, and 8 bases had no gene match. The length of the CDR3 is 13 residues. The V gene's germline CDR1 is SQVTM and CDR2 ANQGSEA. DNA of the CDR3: TGCAGCGCCGCGGGACAGGGAAGAGAAAAACTGTTTTTT. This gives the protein CSAAGQGREKLFF.

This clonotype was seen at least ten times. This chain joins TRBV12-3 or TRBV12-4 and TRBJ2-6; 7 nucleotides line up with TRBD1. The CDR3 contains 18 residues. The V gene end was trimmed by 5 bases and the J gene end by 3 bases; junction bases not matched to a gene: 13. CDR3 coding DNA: TGTGCCAGCAGTGCGACTACAGGGGTGGTTGGTGGGGCCAACGTCCTGACTTTC. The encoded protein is CASSATTGVVGGANVLTF.

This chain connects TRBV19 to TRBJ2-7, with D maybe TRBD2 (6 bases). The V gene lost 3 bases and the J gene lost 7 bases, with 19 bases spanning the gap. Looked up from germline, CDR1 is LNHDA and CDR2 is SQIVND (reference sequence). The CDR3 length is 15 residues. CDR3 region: CASSIRLVAPGEQYF. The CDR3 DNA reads TGTGCCAGTAGTATTCGACTAGTGGCACCTGGAGAGCAGTACTTC.